This T cell receptor (beta chain) derives from a study of identical twins. A single record per CDR3 protein comes from TCRdb applying MiXCR to the 5' RACE reads. In the table there are around 510,000 distinct CDR3 sequences, around 15% of which are singletons. Study results and caveats: Conclusions relied on cross-sectional statistical analysis, not following the same donors. Out-of-frame alpha sequences that twins shared showed excess low generation probability. Invariant populations such as MAIT and iNKT cells could partly muddle zero-insertion analyses.

Trimming stripped 4 bases from V and 0 bases from J, with 13 bases between. The CDR3 sequence is 16 residues long. CDR1 SGHDN and CDR2 FVKESK come from the germline V gene. This clonotype was counted between two and nine times. Its specificity is not known. These data also formed part of another study, on yellow fever vaccine responses in identical twins.

The chain links TRBV14 to TRBJ2-1; D call uncertain. The sequencing input was CD4+ T cells sorted from blood. The clonotype was recovered from a woman aged 18-35 years in good health. The CDR3 sequence: CASSPHRDSSYNEQFF. The CDR3 nucleotides read TGTGCCAGCAGCCCTCATAGGGATAGCTCCTACAATGAGCAGTTCTTC.